This is a list of T cell receptor beta chains from one sample in a study of shared clonotypes between healthy human individuals. The data were produced by immunoSEQ multiplex PCR, yet TCRdb's version contains in-frame clones alone and is incomplete. This repertoire shows hundreds of thousands of clones, 74% found once; its top ten account for over 1.5%. The sequencing input was memory CD4+ T cells sorted from blood. All receptors derive from a woman between 25 and 40 years old in good health. CDR3s include the opening cysteine and the closing phenylalanine or tryptophan. The D gene is left open where the match is weak. A row's size may be missing; if present it is once, few, many or a size class.

d_call: TRBD1
clone_size: NA
v_call: TRBV28
j_call: TRBJ2-2
cdr3_aa: CASLGQENTGELFF
cdr3_nt: TGTGCCAGCCTTGGACAGGAGAACACCGGGGAGCTGTTTTTT

d_call: NA
clone_size: NA
v_call: TRBV27
j_call: TRBJ1-1
cdr3_aa: CASSLVVGTAEAFF
cdr3_nt: TGTGCCAGCAGTTTAGTGGTTGGTACCGCTGAAGCTTTCTTT

d_call: NA
clone_size: few
v_call: TRBV25-1
j_call: TRBJ2-7
cdr3_aa: CASRGSSYEQYF
cdr3_nt: TGTGCCAGCAGGGGTAGCTCCTACGAGCAGTACTTC

d_call: TRBD2
clone_size: NA
v_call: TRBV10-3
j_call: TRBJ2-2
cdr3_aa: CAISETSGLANTGELFF
cdr3_nt: TGTGCCATCAGTGAGACTAGCGGTCTTGCGAACACCGGGGAGCTGTTTTTT

d_call: NA
clone_size: NA
v_call: TRBV7-9
j_call: TRBJ1-5
cdr3_aa: CASSLDRDSQPQHF
cdr3_nt: TGTGCCAGCAGCTTAGACAGGGATAGCCAGCCCCAGCATTTT

d_call: TRBD1
clone_size: NA
v_call: TRBV29-1
j_call: TRBJ2-7
cdr3_aa: CSVEGTGRTGEQYF
cdr3_nt: TGCAGCGTTGAGGGGACAGGGAGGACAGGGGAGCAGTACTTC

d_call: TRBD2
clone_size: NA
v_call: TRBV28
j_call: TRBJ2-1
cdr3_aa: CASILSGSNEQFF
cdr3_nt: TGTGCCAGCATACTCAGCGGGAGTAATGAGCAGTTCTTC

d_call: NA
clone_size: NA
v_call: TRBV6-1
j_call: TRBJ1-2
cdr3_aa: CASSEDPRSYGYTF
cdr3_nt: TGTGCCAGCAGTGAAGACCCCAGGAGCTATGGCTACACCTTC

d_call: NA
clone_size: NA
v_call: TRBV11-2
j_call: TRBJ1-5
cdr3_aa: CASSFSSGPQHF
cdr3_nt: TGTGCCAGCAGCTTTTCCTCGGGGCCCCAGCATTTT

d_call: NA
clone_size: NA
v_call: TRBV11-2
j_call: TRBJ2-2
cdr3_aa: CASSLTGTVNTGELFF
cdr3_nt: TGTGCCAGCAGCCTCACCGGGACCGTCAACACCGGGGAGCTGTTTTTT

d_call: TRBD1
clone_size: NA
v_call: TRBV29-1
j_call: TRBJ1-1
cdr3_aa: CSVVWDRASEAFF
cdr3_nt: TGCAGCGTTGTATGGGACAGGGCGTCCGAGGCTTTCTTT

d_call: TRBD1
clone_size: NA
v_call: TRBV7-9
j_call: TRBJ2-7
cdr3_aa: CASSPPFRDSSYEQYF
cdr3_nt: TGTGCCAGCAGCCCGCCTTTCCGGGACAGCTCCTACGAGCAGTACTTC

d_call: TRBD2
clone_size: NA
v_call: TRBV6-1
j_call: TRBJ2-7
cdr3_aa: CASRSSGAYEQYF
cdr3_nt: TGTGCCAGCAGGTCTAGCGGAGCTTACGAGCAGTACTTC

d_call: NA
clone_size: NA
v_call: TRBV4-1
j_call: TRBJ2-1
cdr3_aa: CASSHPQRRADNEQFF
cdr3_nt: TGCGCCAGCAGCCACCCGCAGCGGAGGGCGGACAATGAGCAGTTCTTC

d_call: TRBD2
clone_size: NA
v_call: TRBV2
j_call: TRBJ2-7
cdr3_aa: CASSGTSGRVTSYEQYF
cdr3_nt: TGTGCCAGCAGTGGGACTAGCGGGCGGGTGACTTCCTACGAGCAGTACTTC

d_call: NA
clone_size: NA
v_call: TRBV11-2
j_call: TRBJ2-1
cdr3_aa: CASSYSPGKNNEQFF
cdr3_nt: TGTGCCAGCAGCTATAGCCCCGGGAAAAACAATGAGCAGTTCTTC

d_call: TRBD1
clone_size: NA
v_call: TRBV2
j_call: TRBJ1-5
cdr3_aa: CASSQGAIQPQHF
cdr3_nt: TGTGCCAGCAGTCAGGGGGCGATTCAGCCCCAGCATTTT

d_call: NA
clone_size: NA
v_call: TRBV15
j_call: TRBJ2-7
cdr3_aa: CATSRDRIGRGSYEQYF
cdr3_nt: TGTGCCACCAGCAGAGATCGCATCGGCCGCGGGTCCTACGAGCAGTACTTC

d_call: TRBD1
clone_size: few
v_call: TRBV5-1
j_call: TRBJ2-5
cdr3_aa: CASSSKRQGWEETQYF
cdr3_nt: TGCGCCAGCAGCTCTAAAAGACAGGGTTGGGAAGAGACCCAGTACTTC

d_call: TRBD2
clone_size: NA
v_call: TRBV27
j_call: TRBJ2-7
cdr3_aa: CASSRRESDEQYF
cdr3_nt: TGTGCCAGCAGTAGGCGGGAGTCGGACGAGCAGTACTTC

d_call: NA
clone_size: many
v_call: TRBV6-6
j_call: TRBJ1-3
cdr3_aa: CASSPRFGSGNTIYF
cdr3_nt: TGTGCCAGCAGCCCCCGCTTTGGTTCTGGAAACACCATATATTTT

d_call: NA
clone_size: NA
v_call: TRBV5-1
j_call: TRBJ2-7
cdr3_aa: CASSLGGGGSYEQYF
cdr3_nt: TGCGCCAGCAGCTTAGGTGGGGGAGGCTCCTACGAGCAGTACTTC

d_call: NA
clone_size: NA
v_call: TRBV29-1
j_call: TRBJ2-1
cdr3_aa: CSVLPINEQFF
cdr3_nt: TGCAGCGTCCTACCAATAAATGAGCAGTTCTTC

d_call: NA
clone_size: NA
v_call: TRBV5-4
j_call: TRBJ2-3
cdr3_aa: CASSEGGEGRDTQYF
cdr3_nt: TGTGCCAGCAGCGAAGGGGGGGAGGGCCGAGATACGCAGTATTTT

d_call: NA
clone_size: NA
v_call: TRBV28
j_call: TRBJ1-4
cdr3_aa: CASSYRGRGAEKLFF
cdr3_nt: TGTGCCAGCAGTTACAGAGGCAGAGGCGCTGAAAAACTGTTTTTT

d_call: NA
clone_size: NA
v_call: TRBV7-9
j_call: TRBJ2-1
cdr3_aa: CASGPQFF
cdr3_nt: TGTGCCAGCGGTCCACAGTTCTTC

d_call: NA
clone_size: NA
v_call: TRBV5-1
j_call: TRBJ2-6
cdr3_aa: CASKMVFSGANVLTF
cdr3_nt: TGCGCCAGCAAAATGGTGTTCTCTGGGGCCAACGTCCTGACTTTC

d_call: NA
clone_size: NA
v_call: TRBV5-4
j_call: TRBJ1-2
cdr3_aa: CASSVGMVSGYTF
cdr3_nt: TGTGCCAGCAGCGTGGGGATGGTCTCTGGCTACACCTTC

d_call: NA
clone_size: NA
v_call: TRBV19
j_call: TRBJ1-2
cdr3_aa: CASSIKGANYGYTF
cdr3_nt: TGTGCCAGTAGTATTAAAGGCGCTAACTATGGCTACACCTTC

d_call: TRBD2
clone_size: NA
v_call: TRBV6-1
j_call: TRBJ2-7
cdr3_aa: CASSEKNREGLYEQYF
cdr3_nt: TGTGCCAGCAGTGAAAAAAATCGGGAGGGCCTGTACGAGCAGTACTTC

d_call: TRBD2
clone_size: few
v_call: TRBV25-1
j_call: TRBJ2-5
cdr3_aa: CASSEPRLAGQETQYF
cdr3_nt: TGTGCCAGCAGTGAACCGAGGCTAGCGGGCCAAGAGACCCAGTACTTC

d_call: TRBD1
clone_size: NA
v_call: TRBV19
j_call: TRBJ2-7
cdr3_aa: CASSAGQAAVWEQYF
cdr3_nt: TGTGCCAGTAGTGCCGGACAGGCGGCTGTCTGGGAGCAGTACTTC

d_call: NA
clone_size: few
v_call: TRBV5-3
j_call: TRBJ2-3
cdr3_aa: CARSCRQSTDTQYF
cdr3_nt: TGTGCCAGAAGCTGCAGACAGAGCACAGATACGCAGTATTTT